The T cell receptor beta chain described here comes from a study of T cell repertoires in cytomegalovirus infection (dated by TCRdb to about 2019). With regard to the full study: Peptide stimulations targeted recently identified HLA-C-restricted CMV epitopes, whose presentation resists viral immunomodulation, together with well-studied HLA-B-restricted epitopes. Because public TCR beta signatures pointed to carriage of CMV infection together with the matching HLA type, the HLA type of each donor mattered for the analysis. What the authors observed across the whole study: In both this cohort and an independent cohort of 350 or so donors, the cumulative frequency of public TCR beta family members distinguished carriers of CMV infection plus the relevant HLA type. The ex vivo response was dominated by HLA-C-restricted CMV-specific TCR beta clonotypes, which also provided the single most frequent clonotype in two of eight donors.

Details on this clonotype: No antigen is known for it. Per-base quality was not reported, and no clone a single base away is much larger than it.

Explained via the paper, the treatment or condition label denotes: in vitro stimulation with specific CMV peptide epitopes to enrich CMV-specific T cells. Here V drops 6 bases and J drops 3 bases, and the junction holds 7 bases not matched to any gene. The CDR3 measures 16 amino acids from cysteine to phenylalanine. Just CDR3 DNA is preserved here, 48 bases in frame from base 1. The germline V gene (reference sequence) provides CDR1 LNHDA and CDR2 SQIVND. The reads were generated on an Illumina HiSeq 1500. TCRdb reworked the public reads: Q25 trimming with fastp, MiXCR clone assembly, productive beta chains retained. Every distinct CDR3 protein forms one entry, paired with its most common genes and DNA. This sample has a few hundred thousand distinct CDR3 sequences in its table, and 40% of those were observed once. The leading ten clones occupy about 48% of the sample.

The source was cultured PBMCs, collected from culture after CMV antigen stimulation. This TCR came from a human donor in good health (CMV status not recorded). Some clones in this sample may be carry-over from other donors' samples. This receptor chain uses TRBV19 and TRBJ2-2, and TRBD1 aligns with 10 junction nucleotides. The CDR3 protein: CASRPRGQGYTGELFF. The base sequence is TGTGCCAGTAGACCACGGGGACAGGGGTACACCGGGGAGCTGTTTTTT.